The text below deals with one T cell receptor beta chain. Clinical history as reported by participants underpinned cohort assignment. Exposed study participants had met a COVID-19 case within 2 weeks before entry. This record comes from a study of blood T cell repertoires in COVID-19. About the study: Sources were T cells, B-cell-depleted T cells, or PBMCs; the material itself was cDNA or gDNA.

CDR1 is MGHRA, CDR2 YSYEKL, per germline. This CDR3 contains 16 residues. V gave up 1 base and J gave up 5 bases; unmatched junction bases: 4. The protocol was immunoSEQ multiplex PCR, while the TCRdb copy is restricted to in-frame clones and leaves out a portion. The sample has a few hundred thousand clones, roughly 85% seen once. The rearrangement uses TRBV4-1 and TRBJ1-4; TRBD1 agrees at 10 bases. The sequencing input was PBMCs or T cells enriched from blood (not recorded which). This receptor was identified in a woman aged 50 to 60 who had been exposed to COVID-19. In DNA form, the CDR3 reads TGCGCCAGCAGCCAAGTTGGGGGACAGGGGAATGAAAAACTGTTTTTT. Translating gives CASSQVGGQGNEKLFF.